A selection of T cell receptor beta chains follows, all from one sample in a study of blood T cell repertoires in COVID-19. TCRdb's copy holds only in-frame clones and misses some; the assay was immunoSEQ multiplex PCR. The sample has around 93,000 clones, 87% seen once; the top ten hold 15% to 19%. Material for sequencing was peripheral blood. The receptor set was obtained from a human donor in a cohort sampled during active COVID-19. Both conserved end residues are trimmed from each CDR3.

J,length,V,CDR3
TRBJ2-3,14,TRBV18,ASSPLGQGATDTQY
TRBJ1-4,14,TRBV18,ASSPGPGQDSEKLF
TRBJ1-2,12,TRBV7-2,ASSFRGRNYGYT
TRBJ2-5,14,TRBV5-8,ASSLAWQGSGETQY
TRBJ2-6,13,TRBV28,ASMLQGSGANVLT
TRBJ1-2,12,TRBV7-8,ASSLGQGTYGYT
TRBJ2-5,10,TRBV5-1,ASSLGESAQY
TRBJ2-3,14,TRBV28,ASSLGGAGGTDTQY
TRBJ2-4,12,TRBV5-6,ASSPGGAKNIQY
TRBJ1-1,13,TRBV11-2,ASSLDMTPPKAAF
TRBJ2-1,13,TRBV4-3,ASSQDGTIIDEQF
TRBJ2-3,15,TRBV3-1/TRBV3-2,ASSTGQIFSGTDTQY
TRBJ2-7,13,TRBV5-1,ASSLAGEGGNEQY
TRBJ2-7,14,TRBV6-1,ASSDGSGFGDYEQY
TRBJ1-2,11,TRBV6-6,ASSEQTGSGYT
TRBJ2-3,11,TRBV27,ASSFVSTDTQY
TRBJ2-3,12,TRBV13,ASSDRAGTDTQY
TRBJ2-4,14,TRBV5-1,ASSFLGAGQTDIQY
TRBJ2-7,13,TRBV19,ASSPTTGTVYEQY
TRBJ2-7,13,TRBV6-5,ASTRRDRGPYEQY
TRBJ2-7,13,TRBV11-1,ASSPDGGIFYEQY
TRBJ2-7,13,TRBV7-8,ASSRLAGDGYEQY
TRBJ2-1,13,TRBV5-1,ASSSSGLAYNEQF
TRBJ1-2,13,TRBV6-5,ASRPGTGIVSGYT
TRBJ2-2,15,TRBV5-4,ASSLPGLAGRTGELF
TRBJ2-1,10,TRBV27,ASSRLAREQF
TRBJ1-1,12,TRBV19,ASSPRSRESEAF
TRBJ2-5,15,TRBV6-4,ASRTEGTSGSKETQY
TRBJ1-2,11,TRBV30,AWSVLFGGPYT
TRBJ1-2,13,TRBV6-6,ASSYTGQAKGGYT
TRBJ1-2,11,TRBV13,ASSSQGNYGYT
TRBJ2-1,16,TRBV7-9,ASSSSIVGDRGYNEQF
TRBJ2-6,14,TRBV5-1,ASSLDWSSGANVLT
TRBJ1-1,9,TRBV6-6,ASGRVAEAF
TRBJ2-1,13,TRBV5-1,ASSPGLAGVGAEF
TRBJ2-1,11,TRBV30,AWSVLSYNEQF
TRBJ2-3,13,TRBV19,ASSPPGGPSDTQY
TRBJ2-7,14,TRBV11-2,ASSLDERGRSYEQY
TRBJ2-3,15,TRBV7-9,ASSLRLGRGGGDTQY
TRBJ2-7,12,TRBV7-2,ASSLIGPTYEQY